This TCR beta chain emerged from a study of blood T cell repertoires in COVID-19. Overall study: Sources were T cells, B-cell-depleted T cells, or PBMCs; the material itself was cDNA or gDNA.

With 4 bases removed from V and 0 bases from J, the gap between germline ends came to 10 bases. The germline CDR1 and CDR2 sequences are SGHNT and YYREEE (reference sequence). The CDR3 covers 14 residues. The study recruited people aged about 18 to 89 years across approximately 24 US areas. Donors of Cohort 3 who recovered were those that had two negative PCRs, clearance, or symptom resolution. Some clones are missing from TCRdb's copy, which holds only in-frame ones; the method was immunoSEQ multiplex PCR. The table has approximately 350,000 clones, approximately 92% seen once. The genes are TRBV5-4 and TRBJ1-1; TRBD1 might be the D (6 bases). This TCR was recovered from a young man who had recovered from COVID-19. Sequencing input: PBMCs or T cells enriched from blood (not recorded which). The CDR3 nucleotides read TGTGCCAGCAGCCCTACAGGGATGAACACTGAAGCTTTCTTT. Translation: CASSPTGMNTEAFF.